These T cell receptor beta chains were read from a single sample in a study of T-cell reconstitution after alpha-beta-depleted transplantation in children. MiXCR was run by TCRdb on the PCR reads, yielding one entry per CDR3 protein. The sample records about a million distinct CDR3 sequences, about 29% being singletons. Sequenced here: PBMCs, mostly from graft donor cells, sampled 360 days after TCRalphabeta/CD19-depleted stem cell transplant. The receptors shown here come from a boy under two years old who had a stem cell transplant for SCID, so the T cells may come from the graft donor. Each CDR3 is given without its conserved first and last residue. Fields, in order: J gene, V gene, CDR3 protein.

TRBJ2-1,TRBV28,ASSLSGMSNEQF
TRBJ2-3,TRBV7-6,ASSFLAGEYTDTQY
TRBJ2-3,TRBV28,ASSFWSDTQY
TRBJ1-6,TRBV12-3/TRBV12-4,ASSPQGRKNSPLH
TRBJ2-2,TRBV11-2,ASSPRQLRNTGELF
TRBJ2-1,TRBV7-3,ASSLTGGPKVEQF
TRBJ2-7,TRBV6-2/TRBV6-3,ASSSLRGTGRTYEQY
TRBJ2-6,TRBV28,ASSRAAGANVLT
TRBJ2-5,TRBV9,ASSPRQGWETQY
TRBJ1-5,TRBV19,ASKPGGNQPQH
TRBJ2-3,TRBV6-5,ASSYHLAPTSTDTQY
TRBJ2-1,TRBV4-1,ASSQGDRSYNEQF
TRBJ2-7,TRBV12-3/TRBV12-4,ASSLVSKRDPPEQY
TRBJ2-2,TRBV28,ASSSSRPGRTGELF
TRBJ1-1,TRBV12-3/TRBV12-4,ASRSWDPPEAF
TRBJ2-5,TRBV28,ASSFGDRVQETQY
TRBJ1-2,TRBV15,ATSRDRSGGYGYT
TRBJ2-1,TRBV5-8,ASSLEVPYNEQF
TRBJ2-3,TRBV18,ASSPPGPFRVDTQY
TRBJ1-2,TRBV12-5,ASGLGGDYGYT